The T cell receptor (beta chain) under discussion was sequenced for a study of blood T cell repertoires in COVID-19 (dated by TCRdb to between 2020 and 2021). Study-level background: The collaborator samples originated in the United States, Italy and Spain and spanned the acute and convalescent phases of COVID-19. Where available, HLA class I and class II types were obtained from metadata supplied by the sample provider rather than from assay-based typing. The sample metadata nearly always contained a de-identified subject ID, COVID-19 status, age in years and sex. The material from the prospective study consisted of cDNA or gDNA derived from T cells, B-cell-depleted T cells, or PBMCs. The repertoires were released in a freely available public database meant as a resource for research on the immune response to SARS-CoV-2. The samples were drawn from two sources: the first 160 participants of the ongoing ImmuneRACE study, and 1,000 to 1,500 subjects contributed by 6 global collaborators. The dataset comprised deeply sampled blood TCRbeta repertoires from subjects exposed to, actively infected with, or recovered from COVID-19.

General conclusions and limits of the study: The amount of clinical and demographic metadata varied by source and participant and was provided uncurated.

TCRbeta CDR3 regions were amplified from genomic DNA using the immunoSEQ Assay, a bias-controlled multiplex PCR. In the original analysis: Within the assay, amplification of reference gene primers was used to estimate how many nucleated cells each sample contained. To quantify the absolute abundance of each unique TCRbeta CDR3 rearrangement, sequence reads were collapsed and filtered. Productive Simpson clonality was computed per sample as the square root of Simpson's diversity index over productive rearrangements. In its TCRdb copy, this immuneACCESS table keeps in-frame sequences only and misses some clones. Where compared with another copy, unresolved V genes explain less than half of these, and the others have no known cause. V, J and clone size reflect that table, while D and trimming were determined from the DNA. The sample table lists about 400,000 clones, 88% of them with a count of one. Roughly 2% of the sample is in the top ten clones.

Participants in the prospective study were enrolled through a virtual design, were aged roughly 18 to 100 years, and lived in about 25 United States geographic areas. In the prospective study, cohorts were assigned on the basis of participant-reported clinical history obtained from a screening survey and a study questionnaire. Mobile phlebotomists in the prospective study collected whole blood, serum and a nasopharyngeal or oropharyngeal swab from every participant. Participants in the prospective study had the option to provide additional blood draws and questionnaires over a roughly 2-month period. Before DNA extraction, blood samples from the prospective study were shipped at room temperature or frozen. Note on this clone: Its antigen has not been determined. No base quality values were provided; no much bigger clone lies one nucleotide off.

The germline V gene (reference sequence) specifies LNHDA as CDR1 and SQIVND as CDR2. The CDR3 covers 16 residues, taking in both the cysteine and the phenylalanine. Left in the record is the CDR3 DNA by itself, 48 bases read in frame from the first base. The V end loses 4 bases and the J end loses 0 bases, and a stretch of 16 bases separates them. The specimen was PBMCs or T cells enriched from blood (not recorded which). The receptor was derived from a woman in her thirties or forties with acute COVID-19. This sequence uses TRBV19 and TRBJ2-7; a weak D assignment points to TRBD1 (6 bases agree). The DNA sequence follows: TGTGCCAGTAGTAGCCGACAGGCCCCCCTCTCCTACGAGCAGTACTTC. It codes for CASSSRQAPLSYEQYF.